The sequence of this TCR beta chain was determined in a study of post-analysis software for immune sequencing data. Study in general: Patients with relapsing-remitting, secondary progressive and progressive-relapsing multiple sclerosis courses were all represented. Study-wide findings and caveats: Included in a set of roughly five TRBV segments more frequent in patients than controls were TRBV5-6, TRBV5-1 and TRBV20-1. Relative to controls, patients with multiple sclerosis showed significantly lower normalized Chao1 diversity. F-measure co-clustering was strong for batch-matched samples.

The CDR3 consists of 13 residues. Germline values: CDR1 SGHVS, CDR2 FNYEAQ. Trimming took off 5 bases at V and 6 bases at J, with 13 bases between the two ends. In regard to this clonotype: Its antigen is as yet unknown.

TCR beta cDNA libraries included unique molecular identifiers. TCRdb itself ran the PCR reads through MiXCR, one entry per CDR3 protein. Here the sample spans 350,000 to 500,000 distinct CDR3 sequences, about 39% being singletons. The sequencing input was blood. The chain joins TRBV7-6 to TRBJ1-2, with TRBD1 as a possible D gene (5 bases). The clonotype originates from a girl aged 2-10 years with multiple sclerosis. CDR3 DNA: TGTGCCAGCAGCGGCCCCGGGACCCATGGCTACACCTTC. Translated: CASSGPGTHGYTF.